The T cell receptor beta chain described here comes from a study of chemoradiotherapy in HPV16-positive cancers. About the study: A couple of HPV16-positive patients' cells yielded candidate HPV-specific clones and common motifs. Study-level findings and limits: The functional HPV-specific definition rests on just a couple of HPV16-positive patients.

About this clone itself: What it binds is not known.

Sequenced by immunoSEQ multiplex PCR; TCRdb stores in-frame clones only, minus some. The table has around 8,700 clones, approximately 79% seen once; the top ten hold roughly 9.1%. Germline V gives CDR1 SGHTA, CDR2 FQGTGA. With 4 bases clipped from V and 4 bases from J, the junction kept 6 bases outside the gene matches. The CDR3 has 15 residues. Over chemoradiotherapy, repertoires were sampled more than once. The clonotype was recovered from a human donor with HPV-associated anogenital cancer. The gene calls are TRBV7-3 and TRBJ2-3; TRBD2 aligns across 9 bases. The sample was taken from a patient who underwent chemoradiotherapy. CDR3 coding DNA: TGTGCCAGCAGCTCACAGGGCGGGAGGGCAGATACGCAGTATTTT. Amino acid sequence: CASSSQGGRADTQYF.